Listed here is a single TCR beta chain. These data come from a study of T cells after posttransplantation cyclophosphamide. The CDR3 loop spans 16 amino acids. V shed 0 bases, J shed 4 bases, and the junction held 8 bases outside the gene matches. Germline V gene data show CDR1 as MRHNA and CDR2 as SNTAGT. TCRdb keeps only in-frame clones here, not all; method: immunoSEQ multiplex PCR. The sample contains 31,000 or so clones, 90% to 95% of which appear only once. The naive gate required viable CD3+CD4+ or CD3+CD8+ cells with CCR7+CD45RA+CD45RO-CD95-CD27+CD28+ phenotype. Input material: naive CD4+ T cells sorted from PBMCs. The V gene is TRBV6-4, the J gene TRBJ2-7, with TRBD2 matching over 8 bases. The TCR comes from an older woman in good health, CMV-negative, and a related stem cell transplant donor. The CDR3 reads CASSDSTKRESYEQYF. The CDR3 DNA is TGTGCCAGCAGTGACTCGACAAAGCGGGAGTCGTACGAGCAGTACTTC.